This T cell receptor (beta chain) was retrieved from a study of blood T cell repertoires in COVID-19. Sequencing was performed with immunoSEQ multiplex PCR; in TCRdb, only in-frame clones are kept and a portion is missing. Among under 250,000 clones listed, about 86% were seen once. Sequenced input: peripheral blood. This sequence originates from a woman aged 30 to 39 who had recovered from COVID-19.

The CDR3, as DNA: TGTGCCAGCAGCCCTGGGGGAGGACTAGCGGGTACCGGGGTTCAGTACTTC. Its translation: CASSPGGGLAGTGVQYF. The rearrangement links TRBV7-3 to TRBJ2-4, with TRBD2 matching over 11 bases. Trimming cost V 5 bases and J 11 bases; bases outside gene matches: 17. CDR3 length equals 17 residues. Germline loops: CDR1 SGHTA, CDR2 FQGTGA.